This paragraph covers one TCR beta chain sequence. The antigen remains undetermined. This specimen belongs to a study of cytomegalovirus exposure and HLA in healthy donors. Study-wide points: Immune exposure was documented only through CMV serostatus. Most of the TCR beta V segments (in an earlier analysis) were productive either about 87% or about 30% of the time.

A multiplex PCR was run with 60 Vbeta primers and 13 Jbeta primers. TCRdb keeps only in-frame clones here, not all; method: immunoSEQ multiplex PCR. The sample has around 150,000 clones, over 70% seen once; the top ten hold about 4.8%. In germline, CDR1 is SGHTA, CDR2 FQGTGA. The ends were cut back, 5 bases at V and 7 bases at J, with 8 bases in the middle. The CDR3 runs 12 residues. The chain joins TRBV7-3 to TRBJ2-2; D is unclear. The TCR was taken from a man aged 25-40 years in good health and CMV-seronegative. Sequencing was performed on PBMCs. The CDR3 nucleotides read TGTGCCAGCAGCCACTCGGGCGGGGAGCTGTTTTTT. Residues: CASSHSGGELFF. The full variable domain, its missing parts supplied by reference TRBV7-3 and TRBJ2-2, is GAGVSQTPSNKVTEKGKYVELRCDPISGHTALYWYRQSLGQGPEFLIYFQGTGAADDSGLPNDRFFAVRPEGSVSTLKIQRTERGDSAVYLCASSHSGGELFFGEGSRLTVL.